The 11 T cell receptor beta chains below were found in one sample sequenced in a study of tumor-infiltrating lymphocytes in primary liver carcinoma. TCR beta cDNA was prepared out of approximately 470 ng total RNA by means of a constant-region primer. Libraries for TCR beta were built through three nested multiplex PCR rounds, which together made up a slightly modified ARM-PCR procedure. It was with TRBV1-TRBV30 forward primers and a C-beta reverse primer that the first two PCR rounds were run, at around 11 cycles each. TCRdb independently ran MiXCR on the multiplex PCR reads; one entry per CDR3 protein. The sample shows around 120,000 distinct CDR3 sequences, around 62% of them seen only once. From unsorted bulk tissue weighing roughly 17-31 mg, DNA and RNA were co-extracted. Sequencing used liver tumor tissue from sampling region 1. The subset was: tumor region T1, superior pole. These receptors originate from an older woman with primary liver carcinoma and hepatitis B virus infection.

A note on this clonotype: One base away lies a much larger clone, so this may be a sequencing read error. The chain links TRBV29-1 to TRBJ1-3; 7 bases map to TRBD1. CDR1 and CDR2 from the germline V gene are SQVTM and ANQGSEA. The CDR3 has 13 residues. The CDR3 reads CSVTGDSGDTIYF. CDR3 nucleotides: TGCAGCGTTACAGGGGACTCTGGAGACACCATATATTTT.

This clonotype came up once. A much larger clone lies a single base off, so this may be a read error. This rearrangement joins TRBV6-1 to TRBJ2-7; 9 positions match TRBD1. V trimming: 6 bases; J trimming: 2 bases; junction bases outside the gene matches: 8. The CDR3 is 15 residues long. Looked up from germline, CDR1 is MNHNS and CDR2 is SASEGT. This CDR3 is CASSLGGTGPYEQYF. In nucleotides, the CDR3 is TGTGCCAGCAGCCTGGGGGGGACAGGGCCCTACGAGCAGTACTTC.

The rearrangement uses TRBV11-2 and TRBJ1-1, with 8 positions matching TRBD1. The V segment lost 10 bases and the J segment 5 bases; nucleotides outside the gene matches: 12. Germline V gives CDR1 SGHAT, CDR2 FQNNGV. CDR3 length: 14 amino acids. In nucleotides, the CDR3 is TGTGCCACCAGTGCGCGGACAGGGCGGACTGAAGCTTTCTTT. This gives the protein CATSARTGRTEAFF.

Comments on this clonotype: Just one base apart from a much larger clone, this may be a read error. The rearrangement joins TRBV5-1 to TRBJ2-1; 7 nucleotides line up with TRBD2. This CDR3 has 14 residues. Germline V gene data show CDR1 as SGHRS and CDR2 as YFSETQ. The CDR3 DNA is TGCGCCTGCAGCTTGGTACGGGAGCGGGGTGAGCAGTTCTTC. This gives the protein CACSLVRERGEQFF.

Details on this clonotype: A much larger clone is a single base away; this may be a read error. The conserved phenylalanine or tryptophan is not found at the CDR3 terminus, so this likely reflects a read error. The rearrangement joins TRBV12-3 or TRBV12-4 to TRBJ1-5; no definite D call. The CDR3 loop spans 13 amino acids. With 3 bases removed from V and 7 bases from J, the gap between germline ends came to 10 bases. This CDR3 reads CASSFNWIQPQHY. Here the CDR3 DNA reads TGTGCCAGCAGTTTTAATTGGATACAGCCCCAGCATTAT.

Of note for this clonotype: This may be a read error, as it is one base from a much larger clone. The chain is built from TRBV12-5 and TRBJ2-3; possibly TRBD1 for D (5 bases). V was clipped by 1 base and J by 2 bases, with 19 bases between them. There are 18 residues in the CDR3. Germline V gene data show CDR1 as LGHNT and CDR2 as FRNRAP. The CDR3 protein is CASGLDQGLPTFTDTQYF. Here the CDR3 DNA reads TGTGCTAGTGGTTTGGACCAGGGCCTCCCCACCTTCACAGATACGCAGTATTTT.

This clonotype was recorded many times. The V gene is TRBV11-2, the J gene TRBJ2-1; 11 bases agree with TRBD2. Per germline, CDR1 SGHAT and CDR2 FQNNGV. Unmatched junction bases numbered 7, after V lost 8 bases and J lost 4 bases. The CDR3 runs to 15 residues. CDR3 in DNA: TGTGCCAGCGGCGTGGGACTAGCGGCATACAATGAGCAGTTCTTC. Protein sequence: CASGVGLAAYNEQFF.

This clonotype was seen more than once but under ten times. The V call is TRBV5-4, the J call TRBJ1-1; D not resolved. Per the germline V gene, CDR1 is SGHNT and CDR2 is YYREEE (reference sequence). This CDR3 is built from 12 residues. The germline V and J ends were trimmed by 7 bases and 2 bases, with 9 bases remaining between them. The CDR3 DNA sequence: TGTGCCAGCTCACTCATAAACACTGAAGCTTTCTTT. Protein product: CASSLINTEAFF.

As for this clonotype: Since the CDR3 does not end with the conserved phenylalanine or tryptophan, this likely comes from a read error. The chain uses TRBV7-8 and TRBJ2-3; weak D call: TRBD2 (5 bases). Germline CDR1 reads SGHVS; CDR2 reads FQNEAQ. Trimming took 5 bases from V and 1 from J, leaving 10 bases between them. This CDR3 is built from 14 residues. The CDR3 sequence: CASSPQAGTDTQYL. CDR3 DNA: TGTGCCAGCAGCCCCCAAGCGGGCACAGATACGCAGTATTTA.

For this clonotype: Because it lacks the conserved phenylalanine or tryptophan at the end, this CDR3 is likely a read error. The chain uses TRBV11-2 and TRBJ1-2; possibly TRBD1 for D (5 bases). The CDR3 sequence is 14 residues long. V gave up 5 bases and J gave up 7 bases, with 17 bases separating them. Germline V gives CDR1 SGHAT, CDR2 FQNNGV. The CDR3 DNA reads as TGTGCCAGCAGCCCTCATCTGGGGCACTGTGGCTACACCTTA. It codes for CASSPHLGHCGYTL.

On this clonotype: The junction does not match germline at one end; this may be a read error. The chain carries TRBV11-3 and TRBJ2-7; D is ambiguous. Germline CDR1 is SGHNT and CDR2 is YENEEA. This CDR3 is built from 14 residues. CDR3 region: CASSLRPNSYEQYF. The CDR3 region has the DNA TGTGCCAGCAGCCTCCGACCGAACTCCTACGAGCAATACTTC. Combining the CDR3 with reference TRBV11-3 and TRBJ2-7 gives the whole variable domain EAGVVQSPRYKIIEKKQPVAFWCNPISGHNTLYWYLQNLGQGPELLIRYENEEAVDDSQLPKDRFSAERLKGVDSTLKIQPAELGDSAVYLCASSLRPNSYEQYFGPGTRLTVT.